These 13 T cell receptor beta chains were all obtained from the same sample, sequenced in a study of cytomegalovirus exposure and HLA in healthy donors. Researchers ran the PCR with 60 Vbeta and 13 Jbeta primers. Generated by immunoSEQ multiplex PCR, the TCRdb table keeps only in-frame clones and is missing some. Of 150,000 to 200,000 clones in the sample, 65% to 90% were seen once. The sample was PBMCs. These receptors all come from a human donor in good health.

With regard to this clone: At one end the junction does not follow the germline gene, possibly because of a read error. V usage is TRBV4-1 and J usage is TRBJ1-5; D gene uncertain. The CDR3 covers 17 residues. Germline lookup yields CDR1 MGHRA and CDR2 YSYEKL. The CDR3 coding sequence is TGCGCCAGCGGCCACCCCGGGATCGGCTACGGCAATCAGCCCCAGCATTTT. Amino acids: CASGHPGIGYGNQPQHF.

The rearrangement joins TRBV7-2 to TRBJ1-1; tentative D call: TRBD1 (5 bases). V lost 5 bases, J lost 4 bases, and 23 bases lay in between. Germline V gives CDR1 SGHTA, CDR2 FQGNSA. The CDR3 consists of 17 residues. The CDR3 spells CASSDSGRSRGFTEAFF. The CDR3 nucleotides read TGTGCCAGCAGCGACTCAGGGCGGTCTAGGGGATTCACTGAAGCTTTCTTT.

CDR3 DNA sequence: TGTGCCAGCAGCTTATGGGGGGGGCTTGACACTGAAGCTTTCTTT. Translating it yields CASSLWGGLDTEAFF. The chain joins TRBV7-8 to TRBJ1-1; TRBD1 might be the D (6 bases). Trimming removed 2 bases from V and 3 bases from J, with 13 bases in between. This CDR3 comprises 15 residues. CDR1 and CDR2 (germline): SGHVS, FQNEAQ.

This chain joins TRBV5-4 and TRBJ2-1; TRBD2 agrees at 12 bases. Germline-derived CDR1 and CDR2 are SGHNT and YYREEE (reference sequence). This CDR3 contains 16 residues. J lost 3 bases, V lost 4 bases, and 5 bases had no gene match. Here the CDR3 DNA reads TGTGCCAGCAGCCCGGGACTAGCGGGCCACTACAATGAGCAGTTCTTC. Residues: CASSPGLAGHYNEQFF. The full variable domain, completed using reference TRBV5-4 and TRBJ2-1, is ETGVTQSPTHLIKTRGQQVTLRCSSQSGHNTVSWYQQALGQGPQFIFQYYREEENGRGNFPPRFSGLQFPNYSSELNVNALELDDSALYLCASSPGLAGHYNEQFFGPGTRLTVL.

J is TRBJ1-1 and V is TRBV29-1; D ambiguous. The ends were cut back, 0 bases at V and 0 bases at J, with 11 bases in the middle. The CDR3 sequence is 15 residues long. Germline assignment: CDR1 SQVTM and CDR2 ANQGSEA. This chain's CDR3 is CSVEEEAGMNTEAFF. The CDR3 region has the DNA TGCAGCGTTGAAGAGGAGGCGGGGATGAACACTGAAGCTTTCTTT.

The V gene is TRBV9, the J gene TRBJ1-2; 8 nucleotides match TRBD1. J gave up 2 bases and V 0 bases, and 6 bases lay outside the gene matches. There are 16 residues in the CDR3. The germline V gene has CDR1 SGDLS and CDR2 YYNGEE. CDR3: CASSVDPGGANYGYTF. CDR3 nucleotide sequence: TGTGCCAGCAGCGTAGATCCAGGGGGCGCAAACTATGGCTACACCTTC.

The gene calls are TRBV28 and TRBJ2-5; TRBD2 aligns across 10 bases. Germline V lookup: CDR1 MDHEN, CDR2 SYDVKM. The CDR3 has 15 amino acids. V trimming: 3 bases; J trimming: 4 bases; junction bases outside the gene matches: 5. The CDR3 DNA reads as TGTGCCAGCAGTTTTCAGCGGGGGGGTCGAGAGACCCAGTACTTC. Its translation is CASSFQRGGRETQYF.

The chain has TRBV30 and TRBJ1-2, with a tentative D call TRBD1 (5 bases). V dropped 3 bases and J dropped 4 bases, with 18 bases sitting between them. The CDR3 consists of 15 residues. Looked up from germline, CDR1 is GTSNPN and CDR2 is SVGIG (reference sequence). The CDR3 DNA reads as TGTGCCTGGAGCCGACAGCCCGCACTGTTCTATGGCTACACCTTC. This sequence encodes CAWSRQPALFYGYTF.

This chain connects TRBV4-1 to TRBJ2-1; TRBD2 is a possible D gene (6 bases). The V gene's germline CDR1 is MGHRA and CDR2 YSYEKL. This CDR3 contains 15 residues. V lost 2 bases, J lost 5 bases, and 13 bases lay in between. The CDR3 is CASSQIRGTNNEQFF. The CDR3 DNA sequence: TGCGCCAGCAGCCAAATACGGGGGACCAACAATGAGCAGTTCTTC.

The genes are TRBV27 and TRBJ2-3; 7 positions agree with TRBD2. The germline gives CDR1 MNHEY, CDR2 SMNVEV (reference sequence). V was clipped by 5 bases and J by 2 bases; unmatched bases: 10. This CDR3 comprises 16 residues. Here the CDR3 DNA reads TGTGCCAGCAGTCCCGTGGGCGGGGGATACACAGATACGCAGTATTTT. It codes for CASSPVGGGYTDTQYF.

The chain has TRBV21-1 and TRBJ1-1. TRBV21-1 is shown as a pseudogene. The CDR3 has 18 amino acids. CDR3 in amino acids: CASSRTQDSQVSNTEAFF. In DNA form, the CDR3 reads TGTGCCAGCAGCCGTACCCAGGACTCGCAAGTATCTAACACTGAAGCTTTCTTT.

V usage is TRBV27 and J usage is TRBJ2-7; 7 nucleotides agree with TRBD1. The CDR3 is made up of 15 amino acids. V lost 6 bases to trimming and J lost 0 bases; unmatched junction nucleotides: 8. CDR1 and CDR2 from the germline V gene are MNHEY and SMNVEV (reference sequence). The CDR3 DNA sequence: TGTGCCAGCAGATCGCCCAGGGGGAGCTCCTACGAGCAGTACTTC. Translating it yields CASRSPRGSSYEQYF.

This chain uses TRBV7-2 with TRBJ2-1; possible D gene TRBD2, 6 bases. The CDR3 spans 16 residues. V lost 5 bases and J lost 7, with 21 bases in between. Germline V gene data show CDR1 as SGHTA and CDR2 as FQGNSA. The CDR3 DNA reads TGTGCCAGCAGCCCCCACTCTAGCGACGTAGGGAATGAGCAGTTCTTC. Translating gives CASSPHSSDVGNEQFF.